This TCR beta chain was found in a study of cytomegalovirus exposure and HLA in healthy donors. This CDR3 region has 18 residues. Comments on this clone: Its antigen is as yet unknown.

This PCR relied on a set of 60 Vbeta primers and 13 Jbeta primers. The table came from immunoSEQ multiplex PCR; TCRdb's copy has only in-frame clones and leaves some out. This sample has 75,000 to 85,000 clones, with less than 85% found just once. The study's findings and limits: Most of the TCR beta V segments (in an earlier analysis) were productive either about 87% or about 30% of the time. Follow-up analysis seemed to connect common viral pathogens with several of the most significant clusters identified.

V and J are TRBV21-1 and TRBJ2-3; TRBD2, as called in the table, went unchecked against the DNA. TRBV21-1 is an annotated pseudogene. This receptor was identified in a male donor in good health and CMV-seronegative. Source material: PBMCs. The CDR3 nucleotides are TGTGCCAGCAGCAAAGTACCGCGAAAGGGGCGGGAGGGGTATACGCAGTATTTT. It codes for CASSKVPRKGREGYTQYF.